A selection of T cell receptor beta chains follows, all from one sample in a study of T cell responses to AZD1222 COVID-19 vaccine. Some clones are missing from TCRdb's copy, which holds only in-frame ones; the method was immunoSEQ multiplex PCR. The sample lists nearly 110,000 clones, 90% occurring once. The source was peripheral blood, collected on day 0 of AZD1222 vaccination. The receptor source for this set is an adult in good health. Both conserved end residues are part of each CDR3. A D gene is named only where the DNA matches it firmly. Clone size is given for some rows only: seen once, a few or many times, or a class if the clone is expanded.

DNA: TGTGCCAGCAGTCTCCAGGACAGATGGGGCACTGAAGCTTTCTTT
CDR3: CASSLQDRWGTEAFF
V: TRBV6-5
D: -
size: -
J: TRBJ1-1

DNA: TGTGCCAGCAGCTCCGGACAGGGCACAGATACGCAGTATTTT
CDR3: CASSSGQGTDTQYF
V: TRBV7-9
D: TRBD1
size: -
J: TRBJ2-3

DNA: TGTGCCAGCAGTTCCCAAGGGAGGCGGGCCGGTGGGAATGAGCAGTTCTTC
CDR3: CASSSQGRRAGGNEQFF
V: TRBV28
D: -
size: -
J: TRBJ2-1

DNA: TGCAGCGGTATAAGCGGGATGGGGACCGGGGAGCTGTTTTTT
CDR3: CSGISGMGTGELFF
V: TRBV29-1
D: TRBD2
size: once
J: TRBJ2-2

DNA: TGTGCCAGCATCATCATAGGGGTAGGTGGCACTGAAGCTTTCTTT
CDR3: CASIIIGVGGTEAFF
V: TRBV6-5
D: -
size: -
J: TRBJ1-1

DNA: TGTGCCAGCAGCGAAGACGGGGCTAGGGCGGGAGGGCCCCGCGAGCAGTTCTTC
CDR3: CASSEDGARAGGPREQFF
V: TRBV21-1
D: -
size: -
J: TRBJ2-1

DNA: TGTGCCAGTAGCCCGACAGGGGGCCAGCCCCAGCATTTT
CDR3: CASSPTGGQPQHF
V: TRBV19
D: TRBD1
size: -
J: TRBJ1-5

DNA: TGCGCCAGCAGCTCTCAGTATAGTGGGAATGAGCAGTTCTTC
CDR3: CASSSQYSGNEQFF
V: TRBV5-1
D: -
size: -
J: TRBJ2-1

DNA: TGCGCCAGCAGTCCCGGGACGGTGAACACTGAAGCTTTCTTT
CDR3: CASSPGTVNTEAFF
V: TRBV5-1
D: -
size: -
J: TRBJ1-1

DNA: TGTGCCAGCATAGAGGGTGGAAAAGAGACCCAGTACTTC
CDR3: CASIEGGKETQYF
V: TRBV28
D: -
size: -
J: TRBJ2-5

DNA: TGTGCCAGCAGCTTAGCTATCACAGATACGCAGTATTTT
CDR3: CASSLAITDTQYF
V: TRBV7-9
D: -
size: few
J: TRBJ2-3

DNA: TGTGCCACCCTCACATCCGCAGATACGCAGTATTTT
CDR3: CATLTSADTQYF
V: TRBV6-5
D: -
size: -
J: TRBJ2-3

DNA: TGTGCCAGCAGTTTATCCTCCACAGGGACGATTCAATATGGCTACACCTTC
CDR3: CASSLSSTGTIQYGYTF
V: TRBV28
D: -
size: -
J: TRBJ1-2

DNA: TGTGCCAGCAGCAAACTGCGAGTCAGCGGGAGACCCTACAATGAGCAGTTCTTC
CDR3: CASSKLRVSGRPYNEQFF
V: TRBV21-1
D: -
size: -
J: TRBJ2-1

DNA: TGTGCCAGCAGCGTAGGACAGGGGAAGGGTACGCAGTATTTT
CDR3: CASSVGQGKGTQYF
V: TRBV11-3
D: TRBD1
size: -
J: TRBJ2-3

DNA: TGTGCCAGCAGTGATGGTCTACGGTACTCAGATACGCAGTATTTT
CDR3: CASSDGLRYSDTQYF
V: TRBV6-1
D: -
size: -
J: TRBJ2-3

DNA: TGTGCCAGCAGCAGGGACAGGGTTGGCACCGGGGAGCTGTTTTTT
CDR3: CASSRDRVGTGELFF
V: TRBV5-4
D: TRBD1
size: -
J: TRBJ2-2

DNA: TGTGCCAGCAGTCCAGACTCCGGGTTCGGGGAAAAACTGTTTTTT
CDR3: CASSPDSGFGEKLFF
V: TRBV6-5
D: -
size: -
J: TRBJ1-4

DNA: TGTGCCAGCATTGCAAGCGGGCACACCGGGGAGCTGTTTTTT
CDR3: CASIASGHTGELFF
V: TRBV27
D: -
size: -
J: TRBJ2-2

DNA: TGTGCCAGCAGCCACAGGGAACTGAACACCGGGGAGCTGTTTTTT
CDR3: CASSHRELNTGELFF
V: TRBV3-1/TRBV3-2
D: -
size: -
J: TRBJ2-2

DNA: TGTGCCAGCAGCATAGCCGGGACAGACAATCAGCCCCAGCATTTT
CDR3: CASSIAGTDNQPQHF
V: TRBV7-2
D: TRBD1
size: -
J: TRBJ1-5

DNA: TGTGCCAGCAGCTTCGGGCTAGATACGCAGTATTTT
CDR3: CASSFGLDTQYF
V: TRBV5-5
D: -
size: -
J: TRBJ2-3

DNA: TGTGCCAGCAGCCGACAACGGGCCTCGGTTGAGCAGTTCTTC
CDR3: CASSRQRASVEQFF
V: TRBV11-3
D: -
size: -
J: TRBJ2-1

DNA: TGTGCCAGCAGCGCTACAGGGAACGGCTACACCTTC
CDR3: CASSATGNGYTF
V: TRBV13
D: -
size: -
J: TRBJ1-2

DNA: TGTGCCAGCAGCAAAAGCCCAAAGAGCTCCTATAATTCACCCCTCCACTTT
CDR3: CASSKSPKSSYNSPLHF
V: TRBV5-8
D: -
size: -
J: TRBJ1-6

DNA: TGCGCCAGCAGCTCCTCGACAGGTTATGGCACTGAAGCTTTCTTT
CDR3: CASSSSTGYGTEAFF
V: TRBV5-1
D: -
size: -
J: TRBJ1-1

DNA: TGTGCCAGCAGCTTAGTCGCAGGGAACTATGGCTACACCTTC
CDR3: CASSLVAGNYGYTF
V: TRBV7-9
D: -
size: -
J: TRBJ1-2

DNA: TGTGCCAGCAGTGAAGGGGTAGGGTATTATAGCAATCAGCCCCAGCATTTT
CDR3: CASSEGVGYYSNQPQHF
V: TRBV6-1
D: -
size: -
J: TRBJ1-5

DNA: TGTGCCAGCAGCCACTCCACAGGGAACCTAAGGTCACCCCTCCACTTT
CDR3: CASSHSTGNLRSPLHF
V: TRBV3-1/TRBV3-2
D: -
size: -
J: TRBJ1-6

DNA: TGTGCCAGCAGCCCAAGTTCGGGACAGGGGATGGAGACCCAGTACTTC
CDR3: CASSPSSGQGMETQYF
V: TRBV5-4
D: TRBD1
size: -
J: TRBJ2-5

DNA: TGTGCCAGCAGACCTGGGGGACAGAACACCGGGGAGCTGTTTTTT
CDR3: CASRPGGQNTGELFF
V: TRBV28
D: -
size: -
J: TRBJ2-2

DNA: TGTGCCAGCTCACCAAGGACAGACCCCTACGAGCAGTACTTC
CDR3: CASSPRTDPYEQYF
V: TRBV18
D: -
size: -
J: TRBJ2-7

DNA: TGTGCCAGTAGGGGGACAGGGGAGAATGAAAAACTGTTTTTT
CDR3: CASRGTGENEKLFF
V: TRBV19
D: TRBD1
size: -
J: TRBJ1-4

DNA: TGTGCCAGCAGCGTAGCTACCGGGACTAGCGGTCCAGATACGCAGTATTTT
CDR3: CASSVATGTSGPDTQYF
V: TRBV9
D: TRBD2
size: -
J: TRBJ2-3

DNA: TGTGCCAGCAGCTTAAATCGAGGAGGGACACTTACCTACGAGCAGTACTTC
CDR3: CASSLNRGGTLTYEQYF
V: TRBV7-6
D: -
size: -
J: TRBJ2-7

DNA: TGTGCCAGCAGCCCGAGGAGGTGGACAGAGAACACTGAAGCTTTCTTT
CDR3: CASSPRRWTENTEAFF
V: TRBV3-1/TRBV3-2
D: -
size: -
J: TRBJ1-1

DNA: TGTGCCAGCAGCCCACGGGGGAATTCACCCCTCCACTTT
CDR3: CASSPRGNSPLHF
V: TRBV12-3/TRBV12-4
D: -
size: -
J: TRBJ1-6

DNA: TGCGCCAGCAGCCGGGAGGAAAATCAGCCCCAGCATTTT
CDR3: CASSREENQPQHF
V: TRBV5-1
D: -
size: -
J: TRBJ1-5

DNA: TGCGCCAGCAGCCTCCAAGGGCAGGGGGGAAACACCATATATTTT
CDR3: CASSLQGQGGNTIYF
V: TRBV4-1
D: -
size: -
J: TRBJ1-3